Shown below are 20 T cell receptor beta chains from a single sample sequenced in a study of T cells in tuberculosis. Profiled with immunoSEQ multiplex PCR; TCRdb holds only in-frame clones, not every one. The sample records 20,000 to 25,000 clones, roughly 97% being singletons. Sequencing was carried out using PBMCs. The receptors derive from a donor aged 10-35 years with latent tuberculosis or without tuberculosis infection.

This chain connects TRBV19 to TRBJ2-1, with 7 bases fitting TRBD2. The V gene's germline CDR1 is LNHDA and CDR2 SQIVND (reference sequence). Trimming removed 6 bases from V and 6 bases from J; junction bases left unmatched: 8. This CDR3 has 14 residues. In nucleotides, the CDR3 is TGTGCCAGTAGCATGGCGGGAGAACCCAATGAGCAGTTCTTC. It encodes CASSMAGEPNEQFF.

This chain joins TRBV15 and TRBJ2-2; 7 nucleotides line up with TRBD1. This CDR3 contains 17 residues. Germline assignment: CDR1 LNHNV and CDR2 YYDKDF (reference sequence). V trimming: 2 bases; J trimming: 0 bases; junction bases outside the gene matches: 6. The CDR3 DNA reads as TGTGCCACCAGCAGATGGCTCCAGGGGGCGAACACCGGGGAGCTGTTTTTT. Protein product: CATSRWLQGANTGELFF.

The rearrangement links TRBV6-4 to TRBJ1-4; D gene ambiguous. The V end was cut by 4 bases, the J end by 10 bases, with 10 bases between. Per the germline V gene, CDR1 is MRHNA and CDR2 is SNTAGT. The CDR3 has 12 amino acids. CDR3 coding DNA: TGTGCCAGCAGTGTACGGGGAGGAAAACTGTTTTTT. Protein product: CASSVRGGKLFF.

The chain couples TRBV7-8 to TRBJ1-1; D not certain. Germline V gene data show CDR1 as SGHVS and CDR2 as FQNEAQ. Trimming removed 5 bases from V and 1 base from J, with 20 bases in between. This CDR3 comprises 17 residues. CDR3 in amino acids: CASSPAASGVRNTEAFF. DNA of the CDR3: TGTGCCAGCAGCCCGGCGGCATCCGGGGTCAGGAACACTGAAGCTTTCTTT.

The chain has TRBV4-3 and TRBJ2-7, with 7 positions matching TRBD1. The CDR3 covers 15 residues. With V trimmed by 1 base and J by 4 bases, 7 bases remained unmatched. CDR1 and CDR2 (germline): LGHNA, YSLEER. Here the CDR3 reads CASSQVFQGEYEQYF. The CDR3, as DNA: TGCGCCAGCAGCCAAGTTTTCCAGGGGGAATACGAGCAGTACTTC.

In this sample, this clone turned up a few times. The chain carries TRBV11-3 and TRBJ2-3; D ambiguous. V shed 5 bases and J shed 5 bases, with 17 bases lying between them. The germline gives CDR1 SGHNT, CDR2 YENEEA. The CDR3 has 15 residues. This chain's CDR3 is CASSVAGPTRDTQYF. The CDR3 coding sequence is TGTGCCAGCAGCGTAGCAGGTCCAACCAGAGATACGCAGTATTTT.

The rearrangement links TRBV20-1 to TRBJ1-2; 8 bases fit TRBD1. The ends lost 3 bases at V and 8 bases at J; junction bases unmatched: 2. This CDR3 is built from 11 residues. Germline CDR1 reads DFQATT; CDR2 reads SNEGSKA (reference sequence). CDR3 sequence reads: CSARSGGGYTF. The CDR3, as DNA: TGCAGTGCTAGGTCAGGGGGCGGCTACACCTTC.

The chain combines TRBV7-2 with TRBJ2-1; 10 nucleotides agree with TRBD2. Per the germline V gene, CDR1 is SGHTA and CDR2 is FQGNSA. The J segment lost 2 bases and the V segment lost 5 bases, leaving 6 bases of the junction unmatched. The length of the CDR3 is 16 residues. CDR3 DNA sequence: TGTGCCAGCAGCCTTCTAGCGGGGGTCCCCTACAATGAGCAGTTCTTC. It translates to CASSLLAGVPYNEQFF.

In its sample, this clone was seen a few times. This chain uses TRBV2 with TRBJ2-1; D might be TRBD2 (5 bases). The CDR3 has 16 residues. The germline V gene has CDR1 SNHLY and CDR2 FYNNEI. The V end was cut by 6 bases, the J end by 4 bases, with 19 bases between. The CDR3 protein is CASSPSTRSGYNEQFF. DNA of the CDR3: TGTGCCAGCAGCCCTTCCACTAGGAGTGGGTACAATGAGCAGTTCTTC.

The CDR3 loop is CAWSGPGVVYTQYF. The CDR3, as DNA: TGTGCCTGGAGTGGCCCCGGGGTGGTTTATACGCAGTATTTT. V and J are TRBV30 and TRBJ2-3; TRBD2 might be the D (5 bases). Trimming cost V 1 base and J 7 bases, with 15 bases left between them. CDR3 length: 14 amino acids. The germline V gene encodes CDR1 GTSNPN and CDR2 SVGIG (reference sequence).

This chain links TRBV30 with TRBJ2-7, with D possibly being TRBD2 (7 bases). CDR3 length: 14 residues. Germline V lookup: CDR1 GTSNPN, CDR2 SVGIG (reference sequence). Deletions cut 4 bases from V and 8 bases from J, with 21 bases between. The CDR3 sequence is CAWNAGQSGRQQYF. The CDR3 bases are TGTGCCTGGAACGCTGGACAGTCCGGGAGGCAGCAGTACTTC.

The gene calls are TRBV15 and TRBJ1-1; no firm D call. This CDR3 has 17 residues. The V end was cut by 1 base, the J end by 0 bases, with 15 bases between. CDR1 is LNHNV and CDR2 is YYDKDF in the germline V gene (reference sequence). The CDR3 is CATSRALTTAMNTEAFF. The DNA for the CDR3 is TGTGCCACCAGCAGAGCACTCACTACCGCCATGAACACTGAAGCTTTCTTT. The whole variable domain, filled in from reference TRBV15 and TRBJ1-1, reads DAMVIQNPRYQVTQFGKPVTLSCSQTLNHNVMYWYQQKSSQAPKLLFHYYDKDFNNEADTPDNFQSRRPNTSFCFLDIRSPGLGDTAMYLCATSRALTTAMNTEAFFGQGTRLTVV.

V gene TRBV7-9 combines with J gene TRBJ1-6, with no clear D. This CDR3 is 11 amino acids long. V lost 5 bases and J 10 bases, leaving 6 bases between the germline ends. Germline values: CDR1 SEHNR, CDR2 FQNEAQ (reference sequence). In DNA form, the CDR3 reads TGTGCCAGCAGCGGCGGATCACCCCTCCACTTT. Its translation: CASSGGSPLHF.

The chain joins TRBV6-5 to TRBJ1-5; D ambiguous. V lost 0 bases and J 0 bases, leaving 6 bases between the germline ends. The CDR3 runs to 15 residues. Germline values: CDR1 MNHEY, CDR2 SVGAGI. As DNA, the CDR3 is TGTGCCAGCAGTTACTCCGGGTTTAGCAATCAGCCCCAGCATTTT. This sequence encodes CASSYSGFSNQPQHF.

V gene TRBV7-9 combines with J gene TRBJ2-5; TRBD2 matches 8 bases. CDR3 size: 15 residues. CDR1 is SEHNR, CDR2 FQNEAQ, per germline (reference sequence). Trimming at V came to 5 bases and at J to 3 bases, leaving 8 bases not matched to a gene. For the CDR3, the DNA is TGTGCCAGCAGCCCACTTAGCGGGAATAAAGAGACCCAGTACTTC. Translation: CASSPLSGNKETQYF.

This chain links TRBV25-1 with TRBJ1-1, with D unresolved. V was trimmed by 0 bases and J by 6 bases, leaving 20 bases between them. The CDR3 has 17 residues. CDR1 is MGHDK and CDR2 is SYGVNS in the germline V gene. The CDR3 DNA is TGTGCCAGCAGTGAATATGCTGAGGTCCTGTCGGGTCCTGAAGCTTTCTTT. Amino acids: CASSEYAEVLSGPEAFF.

This clone was observed a single time. The CDR3 sequence is CASTPWLAGDNTGELFF. In DNA form, the CDR3 reads TGCGCCAGCACCCCGTGGCTAGCGGGCGACAACACCGGGGAGCTGTTTTTT. This sequence joins TRBV5-1 and TRBJ2-2; 8 bases align to TRBD2. The V and J ends lost 6 bases and 2 bases, in that order; junction bases with no gene match: 12. The CDR3 is 17 amino acids. CDR1 and CDR2 (germline): SGHRS, YFSETQ.

The genes are TRBV27 and TRBJ1-2; the match to TRBD1 covers 8 bases. CDR1 and CDR2 (germline): MNHEY, SMNVEV (reference sequence). The length of the CDR3 is 15 residues. The trim removed 2 bases at V and 3 bases at J, leaving 5 bases unmatched. CDR3 bases: TGTGCCAGCAGTTTAAGGGCAGGGGGCTACTATGGCTACACCTTC. Its translation is CASSLRAGGYYGYTF.

This chain connects TRBV18 to TRBJ2-7; 8 bases line up with TRBD2. J was trimmed by 0 bases and V by 3 bases; bases with no gene match: 4. CDR3 size: 15 residues. From germline, CDR1 is KGHSH and CDR2 LQKENI. DNA for the CDR3: TGTGCCAGCTCACCTGGGGGGACTAGCTCCTACGAGCAGTACTTC. This gives the protein CASSPGGTSSYEQYF.

CDR3 region: CASSLSVSGRAIYEQYF. CDR3 nucleotides: TGCGCCAGCAGCTTGTCCGTTAGCGGGAGGGCCATCTACGAGCAGTACTTC. The chain links TRBV5-1 to TRBJ2-7; TRBD2 aligns across 11 bases. V gave up 1 base and J gave up 3 bases; unmatched junction bases: 9. CDR3 length: 17 amino acids. The germline gives CDR1 SGHRS, CDR2 YFSETQ.